This T cell receptor (beta chain) was identified in a study of T cell responses to AZD1222 COVID-19 vaccine (dated by TCRdb to about 2021). In terms of the full investigation: A total of 230 to 250 trial participants underwent TCR sequencing, of whom about 200 received two doses of AZD1222 and some 25 received two doses of the MenACWY control vaccine. Trial participants were enrolled by age into subgroups of 18-55, 56-69 and 70-plus years, and around 150, 28 and 57 TCR-sequenced participants, respectively, were included in these subgroups.

Overall study results and their limits: Most participants were white British and females outnumbered males, and the authors suggested that clonal diversity may have been underestimated. Reportedly, close to half of the unique spike-specific TCRs recognized epitopes lying outside the regions that are mutated in the B.1.351 and B.1.1.7 variants. CD4 TCRs associated with the vaccine covered the entire spike protein, and the dominant responses were in regions 160-218 and 743-854. After two AZD1222 doses, spike-specific TCR breadth and depth were significantly higher than at day 0 and than in MenACWY recipients. Conclusions about previously exposed vaccinees are limited because only a handful of AZD1222 recipients were SARS-CoV-2 seropositive at baseline. The 56-69-year group was small, and its depth increase did not reach significance, likely because of low power. Because no day 14 peak-response samples were available, the repertoires could be characterized only after the peak T cell response.

The sample's time point, from its label and the paper: about 28 days (+/-7) after the second vaccine dose. AZD1222 recipients given second doses at about 4 weeks or at about 12 weeks were pooled, since spike-specific TCR depth and breadth were not found to differ between the two schedules. The vaccinee samples were drawn from two UK trials, COV001 and COV002, one of which was a single-blind randomized controlled phase 2/3 trial testing AZD1222 (ChAdOx1 nCoV-19) in healthy adults. For TCRbeta chain sequencing, PBMC samples were collected from trial participants at day 0 and at day 28 after the second dose. Of note for this clone: Its cognate antigen has yet to be identified. The input lacks base qualities; no much larger clone sits a single base away.

The CDR3 regions of human TCRbeta chains were analyzed by immunosequencing. As for the authors' bioinformatics: Repertoire TCRs were checked for matches against a reference library of SARS-CoV-2-specific TCRs that had been generated using the MIRA antigen-specificity platform. Breadth was defined as the fraction of unique TCRs that were SARS-CoV-2-associated. Depth was defined as the fraction of total T cells that were SARS-CoV-2-associated. Using the MIRA data, each spike-specific TCR was mapped to the spike region that the TCR reacts to and placed in a CD4 or CD8 class. Log10-transformed breadth and depth values were compared by one-way ANOVA with Sidak's multiple comparisons tests. TCRdb holds this immuneACCESS table with in-frame rearrangements only. Some clones are missing; in checked studies, unresolved V genes explain under half, and the rest has no known cause. The DNA was the basis for D and trimming; V, J and clone size are from that table. Within this sample are about 160,000 clones, with 92% of them counted one time only. Together, the top ten hold around 0.99% of the sample.

V is cut by 3 bases and J by 0 bases, and the space between the germline ends is 23 bases. The germline V gene sets CDR1 to KGHSH and CDR2 to LQKENI. The CDR3 has 20 amino acids, counting the end cysteine and phenylalanine. Only CDR3 DNA is held: 60 bases, read in frame from base 1. The sequences come from peripheral blood, collected 28 days after the second AZD1222 dose. The clonotype was recovered from an adult who received the AZD1222 COVID-19 vaccine. The chain employs TRBV18 and TRBJ1-4; D gene: possibly TRBD1, on 5 matching bases. The CDR3 has the sequence CASSPWVRDSFSTTNEKLFF. The bases read TGTGCCAGCTCACCGTGGGTCCGAGACAGCTTTTCTACAACTAATGAAAAACTGTTTTTT.